These T cell receptor beta chains were read from a single sample in a study of T cells in Graves' hyperthyroidism and ophthalmopathy. MiXCR, applied by TCRdb to the multiplex PCR reads, yields one record per CDR3 protein. The sample lists about 700,000 distinct CDR3 sequences; approximately 15% were seen once. The material sequenced was blood. These TCRs come from a woman in her late teens or twenties with Graves' hyperthyroidism. Each CDR3 is given with its conserved first and last residue. A D gene is named only where the DNA matches it firmly. Only some rows state a clone size, as once, few, many or a class for expanded clones.

-,TRBJ1-5,many,TRBV19,CASSRARPEEPQHF,TGTGCCAGTAGTAGGGCCAGGCCCGAAGAGCCCCAGCATTTT
-,TRBJ2-2,few,TRBV2,CASSEHTGELFF,TGTGCCAGCAGTGAACACACCGGGGAGCTGTTTTTT
-,TRBJ2-1,many,TRBV2,CASKPRSYNEQFF,TGTGCCAGCAAGCCTAGGTCCTACAATGAGCAGTTCTTC
-,TRBJ2-3,-,TRBV27,CASSSGTDISTDTQYF,TGTGCCAGCAGTTCCGGGACGGATATAAGCACAGATACGCAGTATTTT
-,TRBJ2-5,few,TRBV28,CASSLGGVVTQYF,TGTGCCAGCAGCCTAGGCGGAGTTGTGACCCAGTACTTC
-,TRBJ2-5,few,TRBV7-3,CASSPAAAQYF,TGTGCCAGCAGCCCCGCGGCGGCCCAGTACTTC
TRBD1,TRBJ2-4,many,TRBV2,CASGQGIYIQYF,TGTGCCAGCGGACAGGGCATTTACATTCAGTACTTC
-,TRBJ2-3,-,TRBV12-3/TRBV12-4,CASSLPPPTRGNRTDTQYF,TGTGCCAGCAGTTTACCCCCCCCCACAAGGGGGAATCGCACAGATACGCAGTATTTT
TRBD1,TRBJ2-2,many,TRBV3-1,CASSQAWDRVSAGELFF,TGTGCCAGCAGCCAAGCTTGGGACAGGGTGAGCGCCGGGGAGCTGTTTTTT
-,TRBJ2-1,-,TRBV6-1,CASSNGVYNEQFF,TGTGCCAGCTCAAACGGTGTGTACAATGAGCAGTTCTTC
-,TRBJ2-7,few,TRBV6-1,CASSYQQGPYEQYF,TGTGCCAGCAGTTACCAACAGGGCCCCTACGAGCAGTACTTC
-,TRBJ2-1,few,TRBV15,CATSRNPTPSSYNEQFF,TGTGCCACCAGCAGAAATCCGACTCCAAGCTCTTACAATGAGCAGTTCTTC
-,TRBJ1-5,-,TRBV7-2,CASSLSTVSNQPQHF,TGTGCCAGCAGCTTGTCCACGGTTAGCAATCAGCCCCAGCATTTT
-,TRBJ1-2,many,TRBV10-3,CAISESGHPYGYTF,TGTGCCATCAGTGAGTCCGGACACCCCTATGGCTACACCTTC
TRBD2,TRBJ2-1,many,TRBV20-1,CSAARAAGGGNEQFF,TGCAGTGCTGCCCGGGCGGCGGGAGGGGGGAATGAGCAGTTCTTC
TRBD1,TRBJ2-6,many,TRBV7-2,CASSFSQGAPSGANVLTF,TGTGCCAGCAGCTTCTCACAGGGGGCGCCGAGTGGGGCCAACGTCCTGACTTTC
-,TRBJ2-2,few,TRBV30,CAWSVQGFSTGELFF,TGTGCCTGGAGTGTACAGGGATTCAGCACCGGGGAGCTGTTTTTT
-,TRBJ1-1,few,TRBV6-1,CASSGHRNTEAFF,TGTGCCAGCAGTGGGCATCGGAACACTGAAGCTTTCTTT
-,TRBJ1-5,-,TRBV24-1,CATTARAKSNQPQHF,TGTGCCACCACTGCGCGGGCGAAGAGCAATCAGCCCCAGCATTTT
TRBD2,TRBJ2-2,few,TRBV5-1,CASSLVTSGRNTGELFF,TGCGCCAGCAGCTTGGTGACTAGCGGGAGGAACACCGGGGAGCTGTTTTTT
-,TRBJ2-7,many,TRBV3-1,CASSQDPLVPYEQYF,TGTGCCAGCAGCCAAGATCCCCTAGTTCCCTACGAGCAGTACTTC
TRBD1,TRBJ2-7,many,TRBV7-9,CASSSGQIYEQYF,TGTGCCAGCAGCTCGGGACAGATTTACGAGCAGTACTTC
TRBD1,TRBJ2-2,many,TRBV27,CASSLTGGELFF,TGCGCCAGCAGTTTAACAGGGGGCGAACTGTTTTTT
TRBD1,TRBJ1-2,-,TRBV24-1,CATSDPTGTFYGYTF,TGTGCCACCAGTGACCCGACAGGGACCTTCTATGGCTACACCTTC
-,TRBJ1-1,many,TRBV18,CASSLNWENTEAFF,TGTGCCAGCTCACTTAACTGGGAGAACACTGAAGCTTTCTTT